This T cell receptor (beta chain) was recorded in a study of Ad26.COV2.S vaccination and SARS-CoV-2 variants. Turning to the study itself: Administration of Ad26.COV2.S was intramuscular, either once or twice 56 days apart.

Profiled with immunoSEQ multiplex PCR; TCRdb holds only in-frame clones, not every one. The data show about 480,000 clones, with 87% seen just once and around 13% held by the top ten. Stated treatment: roughly 20 received Ad26.COV2.S at low or high dose, single or two shots; about 5 received placebo; per-sample allocation not given. After the first vaccine or placebo injection, samples were drawn on day 63. It was an adult aged 18-55 years in Boston who was the donor. Ad26 vector vaccine expressed Wuhan-strain SARS-CoV-2 spike. The CDR3 runs 16 residues. The V end lost 7 bases, the J end lost 0 bases, and 15 bases lay between the germline ends. Germline lookup yields CDR1 SEHNR and CDR2 FQNEAQ (reference sequence). Study-level results: The authors reported substantial breadth in spike-specific CD8+ and CD4+ T cell responses after vaccination.

This clone was recorded once. Its antigen is not known. V and J are TRBV7-9 and TRBJ2-2, with D possibly TRBD2 on 5 matching bases. The sequences come from peripheral blood, collected in a trial of Ad26.COV2.S vaccine versus placebo. The clonotype was recovered from a person between 18 and 65 years old who received the Ad26.COV2.S COVID-19 vaccine or a placebo. CDR3 loop: CASIYPAASNTGELFF. The CDR3, as DNA: TGTGCCAGCATCTATCCAGCGGCTTCGAACACCGGGGAGCTGTTTTTT.